Following are 22 T cell receptor beta chains from one sample sequenced in a study of T-cell memory formation after mild COVID-19. From the 5' RACE reads, TCRdb called clonotypes with MiXCR, one entry per CDR3 protein. The sample includes approximately 300,000 distinct CDR3 sequences, roughly 15% seen only once; the top ten take more than 20%. Sequences were obtained from PBMCs or a T cell subset sorted from them (not recorded which). The receptor source for this set is a man between 18 and 35 years old who had mild COVID-19 (a few samples of this study predate the infection). Cell type and time point are not known.

This clonotype was detected ten times or more. The CDR3 reads CASSFRGWGETQYF. The CDR3 DNA follows: TGCGCCAGCAGCTTTCGGGGTTGGGGAGAGACCCAGTACTTC. The chain recombines TRBV5-1 with TRBJ2-5, with D possibly being TRBD2 (5 bases). This CDR3 region has 14 residues. Trimming shortened V by 2 bases and J by 4 bases, and 12 bases separated the two germline ends. Germline V gene data show CDR1 as SGHRS and CDR2 as YFSETQ. Using reference TRBV5-1 and TRBJ2-5 for the parts outside the CDR3, the full variable domain is KAGVTQTPRYLIKTRGQQVTLSCSPISGHRSVSWYQQTPGQGLQFLFEYFSETQRNKGNFPGRFSGRQFSNSRSEMNVSTLELGDSALYLCASSFRGWGETQYFGPGTRLLVL.

This clonotype was seen only a few times. This rearrangement joins TRBV7-9 to TRBJ2-7; possibly TRBD1 for D (5 bases). Germline V gene sequence: CDR1 SEHNR, CDR2 FQNEAQ (reference sequence). Trimming left V 5 bases short and J 5 bases short, with 13 bases between. This CDR3 comprises 13 residues. CDR3 protein: CASSVARANEQYF. The CDR3 coding sequence is TGTGCCAGCAGCGTGGCCAGGGCGAACGAGCAGTACTTC.

The rearrangement joins TRBV7-3 to TRBJ2-3, with 11 bases identical to TRBD2. Looked up from germline, CDR1 is SGHTA and CDR2 is FQGTGA. V shed 5 bases and J 10 bases; nucleotides not matched to a gene: 11. The CDR3 length is 15 residues. CDR3 amino acids: CASSPLAGAARAQYF. The DNA for the CDR3 is TGTGCCAGCAGCCCACTAGCGGGGGCCGCGCGGGCGCAGTATTTT.

This clonotype was found a few times. The V gene is TRBV19, the J gene TRBJ1-1; D unclear. Per the germline V gene, CDR1 is LNHDA and CDR2 is SQIVND (reference sequence). V lost 2 bases, J lost 1 base, and 8 bases lay in between. The CDR3 extends over 14 amino acids. CDR3 sequence: CASSIWQANTEAFF. The CDR3 DNA reads as TGTGCCAGTAGTATATGGCAGGCGAACACTGAAGCTTTCTTT.

This clonotype was detected a few times. V is TRBV4-1 and J is TRBJ2-2; 7 bases agree with TRBD2. Germline CDR1 and CDR2: MGHRA and YSYEKL. This CDR3 contains 16 residues. V lost 0 bases and J lost 4; bases outside the gene matches: 5. In nucleotides, the CDR3 is TGCGCCAGCAGCCAAGAAGTAGGGAGGGCCACCGGGGAGCTGTTTTTT. This codes for CASSQEVGRATGELFF.

In this sample, this clonotype turned up a few times. This chain uses TRBV7-9 with TRBJ2-1; TRBD1 or TRBD2 may be the D gene (6 bases each). Germline V CDR1 and CDR2: SEHNR, FQNEAQ (reference sequence). This CDR3 region has 16 residues. Trimming took off 5 bases at V and 6 bases at J, with 20 bases between the two ends. CDR3 sequence (DNA): TGTGCCAGCAGCCCAAGTTGGCAGGGGCGGGGCAATGAGCAGTTCTTC. It encodes CASSPSWQGRGNEQFF.

This clonotype turned up a few times. This rearrangement joins TRBV12-3 or TRBV12-4 to TRBJ1-2; D gene ambiguous. Trimming took 6 bases from V and 4 from J, leaving 12 bases between them. The CDR3 is 13 residues long. The CDR3 DNA reads TGTGCCAGCAGACCGGGCCGCCTCTATGGCTACACCTTC. Translation: CASRPGRLYGYTF.

J is TRBJ2-2 and V is TRBV11-3; D may be TRBD2 (6 bases). CDR1 is SGHNT, CDR2 YENEEA, per germline. V lost 5 bases to trimming and J lost 7 bases, with 11 bases between them. This CDR3 has 13 residues. CDR3 nucleotide sequence: TGTGCCAGCAGCCCCATGGGGGGCGGGGAGCTGTTTTTT. Translated: CASSPMGGGELFF.

The genes are TRBV5-1 and TRBJ2-7, with D tentatively TRBD2 (7 bases). The germline V gene has CDR1 SGHRS and CDR2 YFSETQ. The CDR3 runs to 14 residues. Trimming took 1 base from V and 6 from J, leaving 14 bases between them. The CDR3 spells CASSLTGEGGEQYV. In DNA form, the CDR3 reads TGCGCCAGCAGCTTGACCGGGGAGGGGGGCGAGCAGTACGTC.

This clonotype came up a few times. This chain joins TRBV20-1 and TRBJ1-2, with 7 nucleotides matching TRBD1. Germline trimming cut 1 base from V and 4 bases from J; bases unmatched to any gene: 6. This CDR3 contains 14 residues. The germline V gene encodes CDR1 DFQATT and CDR2 SNEGSKA (reference sequence). The CDR3 loop is CSARVSGQFYGYTF. CDR3 DNA: TGCAGTGCTAGAGTATCGGGACAGTTCTATGGCTACACCTTC.

This clonotype has just a few counts. For the CDR3, the DNA is TGTGCCACCAGCAGAGGTGGTAGGGCTTACTTC. It translates to CATSRGGRAYF. The J gene is TRBJ2-7, the V gene TRBV15; unclear D gene. Trimming took 1 base from V and 13 from J, leaving 11 bases between them. Per germline, CDR1 LNHNV and CDR2 YYDKDF (reference sequence). The CDR3 length is 11 residues.

This clonotype is labeled medium-sized. The gene calls are TRBV29-1 and TRBJ2-1; 9 bases match TRBD1. Per germline, CDR1 SQVTM and CDR2 ANQGSEA. The CDR3 is 15 amino acids. J lost 5 bases, V lost 1 base, and 6 bases had no gene match. CDR3: CSVEGGDREDNEQFF. CDR3 coding DNA: TGCAGCGTTGAAGGGGGGGACAGGGAAGACAATGAGCAGTTCTTC.

The gene calls are TRBV20-1 and TRBJ1-5, with a possible D match to TRBD1 (5 bases). The germline gives CDR1 DFQATT, CDR2 SNEGSKA (reference sequence). The CDR3 contains 16 residues. V lost 3 bases and J lost 0, with 15 bases in between. Here the CDR3 reads CSASEGAGYSNQPQHF. CDR3 coding DNA: TGCAGTGCTAGTGAAGGGGCAGGCTATAGCAATCAGCCCCAGCATTTT.

The chain is built from TRBV7-3 and TRBJ2-1; a weak D match, TRBD2 (5 bases). The length of the CDR3 is 12 residues. V lost 4 bases, J lost 7 bases, and 8 bases lay in between. CDR1 and CDR2 from the germline V gene are SGHTA and FQGTGA. As DNA, the CDR3 is TGTGCCAGCAGCTCCGGGGTGAATGAGCAGTTCTTC. Amino acids: CASSSGVNEQFF.

This clonotype was picked up a small number of times. J is TRBJ2-3 and V is TRBV4-2; 8 nucleotides line up with TRBD2. V was clipped by 1 base and J by 0 bases; unmatched bases: 12. The CDR3 is 19 amino acids. The germline gives CDR1 LGHNA, CDR2 YNFKEQ. The CDR3 DNA sequence: TGTGCCAGCAGCCAAGTCGTCCAGCGGGGGCCCTCCAGCACAGATACGCAGTATTTT. Protein: CASSQVVQRGPSSTDTQYF.

In its sample, this clonotype was seen a few times. The V gene is TRBV12-3 or TRBV12-4, the J gene TRBJ2-5, with TRBD1 as a possible D gene (5 bases). The CDR3 sequence is 13 residues long. V was clipped by 6 bases and J by 5 bases, with 13 bases between them. CDR3 nucleotides: TGTGCCAGCAGGGAGAGGAAGGGGGAGACCCAGTACTTC. This translates into CASRERKGETQYF.

This clonotype appeared a few times. The chain carries TRBV27 and TRBJ1-4; D unresolved. This CDR3 comprises 12 residues. Trimming left V 6 bases short and J 10 bases short, with 12 bases between. Per germline, CDR1 MNHEY and CDR2 SMNVEV (reference sequence). This CDR3 is CASRQRTGKLFF. CDR3 nucleotide sequence: TGTGCCAGCAGACAACGTACTGGAAAACTGTTTTTT.

Worth noting for this clonotype: Germline and junction disagree at one end, which may indicate a read error. The chain employs TRBV7-9 and TRBJ2-5; D is ambiguous. CDR1 is SEHNR, CDR2 FQNEAQ, per germline (reference sequence). The CDR3 is 12 amino acids. The CDR3 reads CASSLGSSAYSF. The DNA of the CDR3 is TGTGCCAGCAGCTTAGGGTCGTCAGCGTACAGCTTC.

This sequence joins TRBV29-1 and TRBJ1-4; D is unclear. Between the trimmed V and J ends, which lost 6 bases and 7 bases, there was a span of 18 bases. The CDR3 has 14 residues. Germline CDR1 and CDR2: SQVTM and ANQGSEA. This CDR3 is CSVARPPAGEKLFF. In DNA form, the CDR3 reads TGCAGCGTCGCCAGACCACCCGCGGGTGAAAAACTGTTTTTT. Together with reference TRBV29-1 and TRBJ1-4, the CDR3 gives the full variable domain: SAVISQKPSRDICQRGTSLTIQCQVDSQVTMMFWYRQQPGQSLTLIATANQGSEATYESGFVIDKFPISRPNLTFSTLTVSNMSPEDSSIYLCSVARPPAGEKLFFGSGTQLSVL.

This clonotype was seen only a few times. V gene TRBV4-3 combines with J gene TRBJ2-5; D perhaps matches TRBD1 (6 bases). V was trimmed by 0 bases and J by 2 bases, leaving 10 bases between them. The germline V gene encodes CDR1 LGHNA and CDR2 YSLEER. The CDR3 covers 15 residues. DNA of the CDR3: TGCGCCAGCAGCCAAGATTGGGGGCTGCAAGAGACCCAGTACTTC. Protein: CASSQDWGLQETQYF.

Here the CDR3 DNA reads TGTGCCAGCAGTGGGGGGATGATCGACGAGCAGTACTTC. Its translation is CASSGGMIDEQYF. The genes are TRBV5-6 and TRBJ2-7, with D possibly TRBD2 on 6 matching bases. The germline CDR1 and CDR2 sequences are SGHDT and YYEEEE. Trimming pared 5 bases from V and 5 bases from J, leaving 14 bases between. The CDR3 contains 13 residues.

The chain is built from TRBV29-1 and TRBJ2-5; TRBD2 might be the D (7 bases). V was shortened by 7 bases and J by 5 bases, with 17 bases between the two germline ends. Germline V gives CDR1 SQVTM, CDR2 ANQGSEA. The CDR3 runs 13 residues. CDR3: CSAYRERGETQYF. In nucleotides, the CDR3 is TGCAGCGCCTACAGGGAGCGGGGCGAGACCCAGTACTTC.